These T cell receptor beta chains were read from a single sample in a study of molecular identifiers for immune sequencing clone quantification. TCRdb redid the calling of the PCR reads with MiXCR, one entry per CDR3 protein. This sample yields over 35,000 distinct CDR3 sequences, of which approximately 22% are seen a single time; about 1% belongs to the top ten. Sequencing was carried out using naive CD8+ T cells from blood, with Jurkat cell RNA spiked in. The source is a human donor in good health. Some libraries in this study had Jurkat cell RNA spiked in. Both conserved end residues are part of each CDR3. D genes are given only for firm matches. The size of a clone is reported for some rows only, either as once, few or many, or as a class for expanded clones.

j_call,clone_size,v_call,d_call,cdr3_nt,cdr3_aa
TRBJ2-3,-,TRBV7-9,-,TGTGCCAGCAGCTCCGTTGGGCTACTAGGTACGCAGTATTTT,CASSSVGLLGTQYF
TRBJ2-5,-,TRBV27,TRBD2,TGTGCCAGCAGCCTTGTAGCGGGACGCAGGACGGAGACCCAGTACTTC,CASSLVAGRRTETQYF
TRBJ2-3,many,TRBV7-9,TRBD1,TGTGCCAGCGAAGGGGGGGGACAGGGATTACCAGATACGCAGTATTTT,CASEGGGQGLPDTQYF
TRBJ2-3,-,TRBV5-6,TRBD2,TGTGCGAGCAGCTTGGGACTAGGCTCCACAGATACGCAGTATTTT,CASSLGLGSTDTQYF
TRBJ1-1,-,TRBV27,TRBD1,TGTGCCAGCAAGAGAGGGGGCTTAGCTGAAGCTTACTTT,CASKRGGLAEAYF
TRBJ2-3,-,TRBV4-1,-,TGCGCCAGCAGCCAAGTTCCGGGGGCAGATACGCAGTATTTT,CASSQVPGADTQYF
TRBJ2-7,-,TRBV5-6,-,TGTGCCAGCAGCTTGGTGGTGGGAGCCCCCTACGAGCAGTACTTC,CASSLVVGAPYEQYF
TRBJ2-3,many,TRBV4-3,TRBD2,TGCGCCAGCAGCTGGGGCGGCGGGGGGGAAGATACGCAGTATTTT,CASSWGGGGEDTQYF
TRBJ1-5,many,TRBV6-5,TRBD1,TGTGCCACGGGGACAGGGGTAAATCAGCCCCAGCATTTT,CATGTGVNQPQHF
TRBJ2-5,many,TRBV28,-,TGTGCCAGCAGGGACAGTAGAGCAGAGACCCAGTACTTC,CASRDSRAETQYF
TRBJ2-5,many,TRBV2,TRBD2,TGTGCCAGCAGTGAAGGTCCTAGCGGCCAAGAGACCCAGTACTTC,CASSEGPSGQETQYF
TRBJ2-3,-,TRBV6-1,-,TGTGCCAGGAGTGATTTAATAGATACGCAGTATTTT,CARSDLIDTQYF
TRBJ2-1,few,TRBV7-2,-,TGTGCCAGCAGCCCAGGGACAACTACAGGCAATGAGCAGTTCTTC,CASSPGTTTGNEQFF
TRBJ2-2,-,TRBV27,-,TGTGCCAGCAGTATAGGGCGGATGAACACCGGGGAGCTGTTTTTT,CASSIGRMNTGELFF
TRBJ2-2,-,TRBV7-9,-,TGTGCCAGCAGCTTAGACACCGGGGAGCTGTTTTTT,CASSLDTGELFF
TRBJ2-2,many,TRBV30,-,TGTGCCTGGAGATGGGGGTCCGGGGAGCTGTTTTTT,CAWRWGSGELFF
TRBJ2-3,-,TRBV4-2,-,TGTGCCAGCAGCCAAGAGGGCGGGACAAGCACAGATACGCAGTATTTT,CASSQEGGTSTDTQYF
TRBJ2-3,many,TRBV20-1,TRBD2,TGCAGTGCTTTTAAGCGGGGGAGCACAGATACGCAGTATTTT,CSAFKRGSTDTQYF
TRBJ2-2,-,TRBV6-5,TRBD2,TGTGCCAGCAGTTACTCGGTCATTCTGGGTAGCGGGAACACCGGGGAGCTGTATTTT,CASSYSVILGSGNTGELYF
TRBJ1-2,many,TRBV27,-,TGTGCCAGCAGGGAGTTACAGGGTGCTAACTATGGCTACACCTTC,CASRELQGANYGYTF
TRBJ2-3,many,TRBV15,TRBD2,TGTGCCACCAGCACCACCGCCGGGACTAGCGGGGGACGCACAGATACGCAGTATTTT,CATSTTAGTSGGRTDTQYF
TRBJ2-5,-,TRBV20-1,-,TGCAGTGCCCCCGCGGGACTGCCCCTCCAGACCCAGTACTTC,CSAPAGLPLQTQYF
TRBJ2-6,-,TRBV28,-,TGTGCCGGCAGTTTGTTTGGGGCCAACGCCCTGACTTTC,CAGSLFGANALTF
TRBJ1-1,many,TRBV2,-,TGTGCCAGCACCCCAGGAGACATAACAGGTGAAGCTTTCTTT,CASTPGDITGEAFF
TRBJ2-1,-,TRBV29-1,-,TGCAGCGTTGCCGCCTACAATGAGCAGTTCTTC,CSVAAYNEQFF
TRBJ2-7,many,TRBV7-9,-,TGTGCCAGCAGCTCGACCCCTACCTACGAGCAGTACTTC,CASSSTPTYEQYF
TRBJ2-1,-,TRBV5-5,-,TGTGCCAGCAGCATAGTGAGGGACGCTCTAGGGTTCTTC,CASSIVRDALGFF